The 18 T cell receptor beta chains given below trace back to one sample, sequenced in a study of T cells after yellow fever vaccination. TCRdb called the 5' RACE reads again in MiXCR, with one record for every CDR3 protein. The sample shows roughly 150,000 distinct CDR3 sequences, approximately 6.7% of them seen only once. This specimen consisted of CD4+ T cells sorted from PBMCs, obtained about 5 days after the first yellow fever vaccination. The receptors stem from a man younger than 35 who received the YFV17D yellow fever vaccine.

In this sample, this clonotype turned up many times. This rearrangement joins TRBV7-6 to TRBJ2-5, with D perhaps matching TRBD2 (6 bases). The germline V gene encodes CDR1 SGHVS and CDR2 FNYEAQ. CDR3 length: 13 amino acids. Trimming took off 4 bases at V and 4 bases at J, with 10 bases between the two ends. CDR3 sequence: CASSSGLLETQYF. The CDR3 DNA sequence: TGTGCCAGCAGCTCCGGACTACTAGAGACCCAGTACTTC.

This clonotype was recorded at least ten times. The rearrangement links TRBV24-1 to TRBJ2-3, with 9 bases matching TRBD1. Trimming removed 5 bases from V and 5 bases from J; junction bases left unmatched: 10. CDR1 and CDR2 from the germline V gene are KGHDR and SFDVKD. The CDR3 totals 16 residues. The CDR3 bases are TGTGCCACCAGTGGCACCGGGACAGGGTCGATAGATACGCAGTATTTT. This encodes CATSGTGTGSIDTQYF.

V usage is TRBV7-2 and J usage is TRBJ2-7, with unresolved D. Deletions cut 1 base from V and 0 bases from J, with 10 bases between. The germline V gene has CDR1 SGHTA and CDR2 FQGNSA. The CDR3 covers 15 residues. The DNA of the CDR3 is TGTGCCAGCAGCTTAGTACGGTCAGTCTCCTACGAGCAGTACTTC. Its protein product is CASSLVRSVSYEQYF.

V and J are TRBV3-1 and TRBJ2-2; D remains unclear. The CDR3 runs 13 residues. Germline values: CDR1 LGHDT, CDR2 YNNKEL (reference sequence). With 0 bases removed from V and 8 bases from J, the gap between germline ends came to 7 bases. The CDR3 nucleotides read TGTGCCAGCAGCCAAGATAATGGGGGGGAGCTGTTTTTT. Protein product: CASSQDNGGELFF. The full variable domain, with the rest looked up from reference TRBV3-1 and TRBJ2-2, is DTAVSQTPKYLVTQMGNDKSIKCEQNLGHDTMYWYKQDSKKFLKIMFSYNNKELIINETVPNRFSPKSPDKAHLNLHINSLELGDSAVYFCASSQDNGGELFFGEGSRLTVL.

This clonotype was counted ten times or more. In nucleotides, the CDR3 is TGTGCCAGCAGCCAAGAAGCGGGGTTGAGCAATCAGCCCCAGCATTTT. Amino acids: CASSQEAGLSNQPQHF. The chain joins TRBV4-2 to TRBJ1-5; no definite D call. The CDR3 spans 16 residues. Germline CDR1 is LGHNA and CDR2 is YNFKEQ. Trimming took 0 bases from V and 1 from J, leaving 10 bases between them.

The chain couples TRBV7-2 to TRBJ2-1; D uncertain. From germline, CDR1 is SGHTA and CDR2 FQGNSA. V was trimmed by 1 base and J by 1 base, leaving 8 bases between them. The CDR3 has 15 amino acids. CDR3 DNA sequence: TGTGCCAGCAGCTTAGAAGTGGGTTCCTACAATGAGCAGTTCTTC. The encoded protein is CASSLEVGSYNEQFF.

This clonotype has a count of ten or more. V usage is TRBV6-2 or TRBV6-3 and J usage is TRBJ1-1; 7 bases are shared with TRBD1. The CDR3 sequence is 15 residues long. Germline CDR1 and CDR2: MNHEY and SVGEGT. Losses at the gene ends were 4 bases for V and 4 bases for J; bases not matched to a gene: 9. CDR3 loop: CASSSPRQGGTEAFF. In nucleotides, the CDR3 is TGTGCCAGCAGTTCCCCTCGTCAGGGGGGCACTGAAGCTTTCTTT.

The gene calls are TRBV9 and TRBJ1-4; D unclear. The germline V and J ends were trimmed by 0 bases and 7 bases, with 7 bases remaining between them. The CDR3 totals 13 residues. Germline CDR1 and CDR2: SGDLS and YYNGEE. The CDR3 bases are TGTGCCAGCAGCGTAGATGTTGGTGAAAAACTGTTTTTT. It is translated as CASSVDVGEKLFF.

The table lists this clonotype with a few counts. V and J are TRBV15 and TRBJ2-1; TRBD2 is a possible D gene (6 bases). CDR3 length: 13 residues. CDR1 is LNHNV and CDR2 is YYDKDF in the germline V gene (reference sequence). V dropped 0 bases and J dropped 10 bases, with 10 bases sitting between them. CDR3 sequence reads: CATSRDLGREQFF. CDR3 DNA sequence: TGTGCCACCAGCAGAGATCTTGGGAGGGAGCAGTTCTTC.

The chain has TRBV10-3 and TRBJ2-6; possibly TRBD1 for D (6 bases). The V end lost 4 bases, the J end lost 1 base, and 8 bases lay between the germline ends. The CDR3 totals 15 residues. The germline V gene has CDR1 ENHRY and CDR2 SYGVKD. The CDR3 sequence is CAISVQGSGANVLTF. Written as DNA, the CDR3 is TGTGCCATCAGTGTACAGGGTTCTGGGGCCAACGTCCTGACTTTC.

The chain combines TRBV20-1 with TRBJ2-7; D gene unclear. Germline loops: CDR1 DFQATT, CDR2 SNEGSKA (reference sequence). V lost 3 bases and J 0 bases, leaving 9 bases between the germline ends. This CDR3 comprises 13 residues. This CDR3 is CSASDLISYEQYV. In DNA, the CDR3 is TGCAGTGCTAGCGACCTCATCTCCTACGAGCAGTACGTC.

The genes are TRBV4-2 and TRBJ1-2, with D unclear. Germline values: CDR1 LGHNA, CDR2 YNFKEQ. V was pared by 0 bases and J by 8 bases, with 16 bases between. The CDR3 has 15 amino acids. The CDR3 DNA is TGTGCCAGCAGCCAAGAAGCCCAGGTCATTGGGGGCTACACCTTC. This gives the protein CASSQEAQVIGGYTF.

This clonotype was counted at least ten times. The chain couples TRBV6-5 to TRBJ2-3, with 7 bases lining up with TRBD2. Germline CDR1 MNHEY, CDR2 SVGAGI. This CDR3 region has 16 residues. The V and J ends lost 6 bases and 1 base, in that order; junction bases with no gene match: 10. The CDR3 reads CASRLSGALGTDTQYF. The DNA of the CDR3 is TGTGCCAGCAGGCTAAGCGGGGCCCTTGGCACAGATACGCAGTATTTT.

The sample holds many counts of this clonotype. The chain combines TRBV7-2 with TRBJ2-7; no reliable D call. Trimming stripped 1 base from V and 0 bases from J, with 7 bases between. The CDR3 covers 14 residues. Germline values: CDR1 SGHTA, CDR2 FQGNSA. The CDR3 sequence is CASSLGWSSYEQYF. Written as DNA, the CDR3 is TGTGCCAGCAGCTTAGGCTGGAGCTCCTACGAGCAGTACTTC. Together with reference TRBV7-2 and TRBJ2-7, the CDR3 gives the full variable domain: GAGVSQSPSNKVTEKGKDVELRCDPISGHTALYWYRQSLGQGLEFLIYFQGNSAPDKSGLPSDRFSAERTGGSVSTLTIQRTQQEDSAVYLCASSLGWSSYEQYFGPGTRLTVT.

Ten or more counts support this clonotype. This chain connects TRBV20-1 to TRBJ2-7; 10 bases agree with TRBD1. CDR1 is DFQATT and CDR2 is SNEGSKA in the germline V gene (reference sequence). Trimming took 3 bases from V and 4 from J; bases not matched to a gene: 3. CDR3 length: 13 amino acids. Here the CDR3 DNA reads TGCAGTGCTAGTAGGGACAGGGGTTACGAGCAGTACGTC. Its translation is CSASRDRGYEQYV.

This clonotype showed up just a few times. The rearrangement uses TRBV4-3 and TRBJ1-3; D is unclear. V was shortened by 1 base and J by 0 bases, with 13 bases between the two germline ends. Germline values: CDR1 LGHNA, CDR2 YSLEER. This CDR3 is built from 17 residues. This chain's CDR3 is CASSQGIGSSSGNTIYF. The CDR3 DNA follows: TGCGCCAGCAGCCAAGGAATCGGGTCATCCTCTGGAAACACCATATATTTT.

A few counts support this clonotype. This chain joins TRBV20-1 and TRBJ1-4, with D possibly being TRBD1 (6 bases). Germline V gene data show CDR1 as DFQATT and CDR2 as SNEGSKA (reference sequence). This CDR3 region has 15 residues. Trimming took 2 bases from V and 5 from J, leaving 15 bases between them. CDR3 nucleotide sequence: TGCAGTGCTAGAACACAGGGAAGAGGGAATGAAAAACTGTTTTTT. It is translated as CSARTQGRGNEKLFF.

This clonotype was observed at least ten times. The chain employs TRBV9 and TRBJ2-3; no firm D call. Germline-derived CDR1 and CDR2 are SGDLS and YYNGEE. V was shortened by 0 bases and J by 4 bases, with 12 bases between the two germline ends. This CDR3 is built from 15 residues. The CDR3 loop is CASSVGGLIADTQYF. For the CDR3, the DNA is TGTGCCAGCAGCGTAGGGGGATTGATCGCAGATACGCAGTATTTT.